This passage covers 25 T cell receptor beta chains from one sample sequenced in a study of shared clonotypes between healthy human individuals. Method: immunoSEQ multiplex PCR; TCRdb's copy keeps in-frame clones and lacks some. The sample lists about 2.1 million clones; just under 95% were seen once. Naive CD8 cells lacked CD45RO and underwent positive selection for CCR7, leaving out terminally differentiated effector memory CD45RA+ cells. The specimen was naive CD8+ T cells from PBMCs. All receptors derive from a man between 18 and 29 years old in good health. Some clones in this sample may be carry-over from other donors' samples.

The rearrangement uses TRBV19 and TRBJ2-2, with D possibly matching TRBD1 (7 bases). The CDR3 totals 17 residues. V lost 6 bases to trimming and J lost 1 base, with 18 bases between them. The germline V gene has CDR1 LNHDA and CDR2 SQIVND (reference sequence). The CDR3 DNA is TGTGCCAGTAGAGACAGGGAGGCGAGCTTGAACACCGGGGAGCTGTTTTTT. Translated, it gives CASRDREASLNTGELFF.

J is TRBJ2-3 and V is TRBV11-3; no firm D call. Germline assignment: CDR1 SGHNT and CDR2 YENEEA. V was clipped by 5 bases and J by 5 bases, with 17 bases between them. CDR3 length: 15 residues. The DNA for the CDR3 is TGTGCCAGCAGCCGCTGCACCCCGATCCGAGATACGCAGTATTTT. It encodes CASSRCTPIRDTQYF.

The chain is built from TRBV7-8 and TRBJ2-4; D unresolved. CDR1 is SGHVS, CDR2 FQNEAQ, per germline. Trimming cost V 5 bases and J 0 bases, with 11 bases left between them. This CDR3 contains 15 residues. CDR3 DNA sequence: TGTGCCAGCAGCCCGGGTCTTTTAGCCAAAAACATTCAGTACTTC. The encoded protein is CASSPGLLAKNIQYF.

V and J are TRBV28 and TRBJ2-6, with D possibly TRBD1 on 5 matching bases. This CDR3 spans 14 amino acids. Per the germline V gene, CDR1 is MDHEN and CDR2 is SYDVKM. The V gene lost 5 bases and the J gene lost 12 bases, with 17 bases spanning the gap. This CDR3 reads CASSPDITGGVLTF. CDR3 nucleotide sequence: TGTGCCAGCAGTCCGGACATTACAGGCGGCGTCCTGACTTTC.

The chain carries TRBV7-9 and TRBJ1-6, with a weak D call TRBD1 (5 bases). The V and J ends lost 5 bases and 5 bases respectively, with 16 bases between them. Germline assignment: CDR1 SEHNR and CDR2 FQNEAQ (reference sequence). The CDR3 loop spans 16 amino acids. CDR3 loop: CASSPPGRADNSPLHF. Here the CDR3 DNA reads TGTGCCAGCAGCCCCCCTGGCAGGGCGGATAATTCACCCCTCCACTTT.

Of note for this clone: Other DNA sequences from this sample encode an identical CDR3 as well. The rearrangement links TRBV4-2 to TRBJ2-7; D is unclear. CDR1 and CDR2 (germline): LGHNA, YNFKEQ. Trimming removed 0 bases at V and 4 bases at J, with 7 bases between. CDR3 size: 13 residues. DNA for the CDR3: TGTGCCAGCAGCCAAGAGCTCCATTACGAGCAGTACTTC. Protein sequence: CASSQELHYEQYF.

This clone turned up a few times. This chain uses TRBV4-2 with TRBJ2-2; TRBD1 might be the D (5 bases). The CDR3 covers 15 residues. From germline, CDR1 is LGHNA and CDR2 YNFKEQ. V shed 1 base and J shed 2 bases, with 8 bases lying between them. DNA of the CDR3: TGTGCCAGCAGCCAAGGTCAGGGCAACACCGGGGAGCTGTTTTTT. Protein product: CASSQGQGNTGELFF.

This clone is a singleton in its sample. The gene calls are TRBV18 and TRBJ2-1, with a tentative D call TRBD2 (5 bases). This CDR3 is built from 14 residues. Per germline, CDR1 KGHSH and CDR2 LQKENI. Trimming left V 6 bases short and J 10 bases short, with 19 bases between. The CDR3 here is CASSPPIERVEQFF. The DNA of the CDR3 is TGTGCCAGCTCCCCCCCCATAGAGAGGGTCGAGCAGTTCTTC.

The gene calls are TRBV6-6 and TRBJ1-5, with no clear D. This CDR3 comprises 12 residues. Germline-derived CDR1 and CDR2 are MNHNY and SVGAGI (reference sequence). The germline V and J ends were trimmed by 0 bases and 6 bases, with 3 bases remaining between them. Here the CDR3 reads CASSYSTQPQHF. CDR3 bases: TGTGCCAGCAGTTACTCTACTCAGCCCCAGCATTTT.

Regarding this clone: The sample has other DNA sequences that encode this CDR3 too. The J gene is TRBJ2-7, the V gene TRBV28; no reliable D call. Trimming removed 3 bases at V and 7 bases at J, with 4 bases between. CDR3 length: 10 amino acids. Germline lookup yields CDR1 MDHEN and CDR2 SYDVKM. The CDR3 sequence is CASSLREQYF. CDR3 sequence (DNA): TGTGCCAGCAGTTTGCGGGAGCAGTACTTC.

This chain links TRBV21-1 with TRBJ1-4; the DNA was not compared with TRBD1, the D call given in the table. TRBV21-1 is a pseudogene. This CDR3 is 19 amino acids long. In nucleotides, the CDR3 is TGTGCCAGCAGCAAAATGGCAGGGACAGGGGTTCGCCCACGGAAAAAACTGTTTTTT. It codes for CASSKMAGTGVRPRKKLFF.

This clone was seen just once. The V gene is TRBV10-1, the J gene TRBJ2-3; no firm D call. This CDR3 has 15 amino acids. Trimming stripped 4 bases from V and 2 bases from J, with 13 bases between. Germline-derived CDR1 and CDR2 are WNHNN and SYGVQD (reference sequence). The CDR3 DNA reads TGCGCCAGCAGTGGCTCTAGGGCCTACACAGATACGCAGTATTTT. It yields the protein CASSGSRAYTDTQYF.

The chain couples TRBV29-1 to TRBJ2-7; TRBD1 agrees at 11 bases. V was clipped by 3 bases and J by 4 bases; unmatched bases: 14. Germline V lookup: CDR1 SQVTM, CDR2 ANQGSEA. CDR3 length: 17 amino acids. The CDR3 spells CSVEVRGLGQGAYEQYF. The CDR3 coding sequence is TGCAGCGTTGAGGTTAGAGGGCTTGGACAGGGGGCTTACGAGCAGTACTTC.

This chain links TRBV4-1 with TRBJ2-5, with TRBD2 identical over 11 bases. The CDR3 covers 16 residues. With 4 bases clipped from V and 4 bases from J, the junction kept 8 bases outside the gene matches. Looked up from germline, CDR1 is MGHRA and CDR2 is YSYEKL. CDR3 region: CASSLLAGGPPETQYF. The CDR3, as DNA: TGCGCCAGCAGCCTCTTAGCGGGAGGGCCTCCAGAGACCCAGTACTTC.

The genes are TRBV9 and TRBJ1-2; possibly TRBD1 for D (5 bases). Deletions cut 7 bases from V and 3 bases from J, with 10 bases between. Germline V lookup: CDR1 SGDLS, CDR2 YYNGEE. The CDR3 is made up of 12 amino acids. The CDR3 region is CASGLGDYGYTF. Here the CDR3 DNA reads TGTGCCAGCGGCCTGGGGGACTATGGCTACACCTTC.

The V gene is TRBV9, the J gene TRBJ2-1; D remains ambiguous. Germline V lookup: CDR1 SGDLS, CDR2 YYNGEE. This CDR3 is built from 14 residues. Between the trimmed V and J ends, which lost 2 bases and 8 bases, there was a span of 14 bases. The CDR3 DNA reads as TGTGCCAGCAGCGTGGAAGGGAAAAGGGATGAGCAGTTCTTC. Protein sequence: CASSVEGKRDEQFF.

The chain links TRBV28 to TRBJ2-5; D possibly corresponds to TRBD1 (6 bases). Germline values: CDR1 MDHEN, CDR2 SYDVKM. The CDR3 totals 15 residues. V lost 4 bases and J lost 1, with 13 bases in between. CDR3: CASSSWTDTQETQYF. The DNA of the CDR3 is TGTGCCAGCAGTTCTTGGACAGATACCCAAGAGACCCAGTACTTC. Complete variable domain (other parts from reference TRBV28 and TRBJ2-5): DVKVTQSSRYLVKRTGEKVFLECVQDMDHENMFWYRQDPGLGLRLIYFSYDVKMKEKGDIPEGYSVSREKKERFSLILESASTNQTSMYLCASSSWTDTQETQYFGPGTRLLVL.

The gene calls are TRBV7-9 and TRBJ2-5; a weak D match, TRBD2 (5 bases). V lost 3 bases and J lost 2, with 10 bases in between. The CDR3 length is 14 residues. CDR1 and CDR2 (germline): SEHNR, FQNEAQ (reference sequence). CDR3 loop: CASSFRTYQETQYF. For the CDR3, the DNA is TGTGCCAGCAGCTTTAGGACTTATCAAGAGACCCAGTACTTC.

The V gene is TRBV29-1, the J gene TRBJ1-2, with TRBD1 matching 8 bases. Germline lookup yields CDR1 SQVTM and CDR2 ANQGSEA. The V and J ends lost 3 bases and 5 bases, in that order; junction bases with no gene match: 14. CDR3 length equals 16 residues. DNA of the CDR3: TGCAGCGTTGACCCTGTTTCGTTACAGGGGGGTTATGGCTACACCTTC. The encoded protein is CSVDPVSLQGGYGYTF.

The CDR3 is CASSRRDRGPYEQYF. As DNA, the CDR3 is TGCGCCAGCAGCCGCCGGGACAGGGGACCCTACGAGCAGTACTTC. This chain connects TRBV5-1 to TRBJ2-7; 10 bases align to TRBD1. The CDR3 sequence is 15 residues long. The ends lost 4 bases at V and 2 bases at J; junction bases unmatched: 6. CDR1 and CDR2 from the germline V gene are SGHRS and YFSETQ.

The chain carries TRBV27 and TRBJ1-1; D is uncertain. The length of the CDR3 is 14 residues. CDR1 and CDR2 (germline): MNHEY, SMNVEV (reference sequence). V gave up 4 bases and J gave up 0 bases, with 9 bases separating them. The CDR3 region is CASSSRGLNTEAFF. CDR3 in DNA: TGTGCCAGCAGTTCCCGTGGGCTGAACACTGAAGCTTTCTTT.

A word on this clone: This sample includes further DNA sequences coding for the same CDR3. The chain links TRBV6-5 to TRBJ2-7; D ambiguous. The CDR3 contains 11 residues. CDR1 and CDR2 (germline): MNHEY, SVGAGI. Trimming pared 6 bases from V and 4 bases from J, leaving 7 bases between. The CDR3 DNA reads TGTGCCAGCAGCGACGGGTACGAGCAGTACTTC. The encoded protein is CASSDGYEQYF.

The chain combines TRBV30 with TRBJ2-1; the match to TRBD2 covers 10 bases. J gave up 2 bases and V 5 bases, and 6 bases lay outside the gene matches. The CDR3 is 15 amino acids. Germline V gene data show CDR1 as GTSNPN and CDR2 as SVGIG (reference sequence). CDR3 in amino acids: CAWRTSGMPYNEQFF. The CDR3, as DNA: TGTGCCTGGCGTACTAGCGGGATGCCCTACAATGAGCAGTTCTTC.

V usage is TRBV11-2 and J usage is TRBJ1-1, with a tentative D call TRBD1 (6 bases). The CDR3 contains 14 residues. CDR1 and CDR2 from the germline V gene are SGHAT and FQNNGV. Between the trimmed V and J ends, which lost 1 base and 7 bases, there was a span of 13 bases. The CDR3 DNA reads TGTGCCAGCAGCTTAGTAGGGGGGGCGCATGAAGCTTTCTTT. This gives the protein CASSLVGGAHEAFF.

This clone was seen only once. The rearrangement joins TRBV4-2 to TRBJ2-7, with D tentatively TRBD1 (5 bases). Germline CDR1 LGHNA, CDR2 YNFKEQ. Between the trimmed V and J ends, which lost 5 bases and 2 bases, there was a span of 16 bases. The CDR3 consists of 15 residues. CDR3 residues: CASSFPGRSTYEQYF. CDR3 nucleotides: TGTGCCAGCAGCTTCCCAGGGCGGTCCACCTACGAGCAGTACTTC.